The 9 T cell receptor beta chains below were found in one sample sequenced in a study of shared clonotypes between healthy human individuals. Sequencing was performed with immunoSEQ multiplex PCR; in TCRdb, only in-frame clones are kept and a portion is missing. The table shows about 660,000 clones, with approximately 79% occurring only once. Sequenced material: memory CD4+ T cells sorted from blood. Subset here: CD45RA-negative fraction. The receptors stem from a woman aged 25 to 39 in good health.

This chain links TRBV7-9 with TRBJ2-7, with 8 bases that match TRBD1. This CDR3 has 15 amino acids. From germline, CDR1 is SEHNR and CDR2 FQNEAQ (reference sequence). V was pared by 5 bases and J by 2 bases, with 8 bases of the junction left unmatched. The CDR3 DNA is TGTGCCAGCAGCGCGGGCCGGGACAGGACCTACGAGCAGTACTTC. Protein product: CASSAGRDRTYEQYF.

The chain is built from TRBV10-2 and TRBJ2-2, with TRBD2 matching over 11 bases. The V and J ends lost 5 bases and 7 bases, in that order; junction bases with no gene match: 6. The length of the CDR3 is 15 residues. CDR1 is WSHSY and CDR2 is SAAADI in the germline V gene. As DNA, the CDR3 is TGCGCCAGCAGTACTAGCGGGAGAGGGGTCGGGGAGCTGTTTTTT. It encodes CASSTSGRGVGELFF.

CDR3 protein: CASSLEGSGSHGTEAFF. As DNA, the CDR3 is TGTGCCAGCAGTTTGGAAGGCAGCGGGAGCCATGGCACTGAAGCTTTCTTT. The chain joins TRBV28 to TRBJ1-1; D call uncertain. Germline V gives CDR1 MDHEN, CDR2 SYDVKM. CDR3 length equals 17 residues. V was trimmed by 3 bases and J by 4 bases, leaving 21 bases between them.

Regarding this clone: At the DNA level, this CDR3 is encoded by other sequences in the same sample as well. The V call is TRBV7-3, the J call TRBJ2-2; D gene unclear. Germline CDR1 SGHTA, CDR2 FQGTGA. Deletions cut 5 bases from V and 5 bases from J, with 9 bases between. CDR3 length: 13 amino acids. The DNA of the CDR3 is TGTGCCAGCAGCCTCACAAGAACCGGGGAGCTGTTTTTT. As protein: CASSLTRTGELFF.

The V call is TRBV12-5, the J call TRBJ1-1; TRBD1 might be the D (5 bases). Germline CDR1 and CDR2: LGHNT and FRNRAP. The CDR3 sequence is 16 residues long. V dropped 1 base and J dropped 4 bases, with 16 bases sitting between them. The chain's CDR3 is CASGLALPGGATEAFF. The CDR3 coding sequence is TGTGCTAGTGGTTTGGCCCTCCCCGGCGGGGCCACTGAAGCTTTCTTT.

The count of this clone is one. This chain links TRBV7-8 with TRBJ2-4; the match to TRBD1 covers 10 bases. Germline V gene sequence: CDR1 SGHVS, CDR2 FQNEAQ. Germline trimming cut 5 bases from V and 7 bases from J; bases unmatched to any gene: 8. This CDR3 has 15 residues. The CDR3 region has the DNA TGTGCCAGCAGCCCCTACCGGGACAGGGGCAACATTCAGTACTTC. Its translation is CASSPYRDRGNIQYF.

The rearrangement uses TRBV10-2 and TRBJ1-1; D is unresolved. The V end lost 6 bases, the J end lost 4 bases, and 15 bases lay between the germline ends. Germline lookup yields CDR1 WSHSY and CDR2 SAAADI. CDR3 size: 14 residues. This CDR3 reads CASRGWATPTEAFF. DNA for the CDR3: TGCGCCAGCAGGGGGTGGGCAACCCCCACTGAAGCTTTCTTT.

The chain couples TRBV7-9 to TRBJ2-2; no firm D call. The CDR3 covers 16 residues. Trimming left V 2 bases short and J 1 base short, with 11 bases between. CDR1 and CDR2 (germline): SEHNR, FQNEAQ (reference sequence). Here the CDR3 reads CASSLWLMQNTGELFF. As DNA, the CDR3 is TGTGCCAGCAGCTTATGGCTCATGCAGAACACCGGGGAGCTGTTTTTT.

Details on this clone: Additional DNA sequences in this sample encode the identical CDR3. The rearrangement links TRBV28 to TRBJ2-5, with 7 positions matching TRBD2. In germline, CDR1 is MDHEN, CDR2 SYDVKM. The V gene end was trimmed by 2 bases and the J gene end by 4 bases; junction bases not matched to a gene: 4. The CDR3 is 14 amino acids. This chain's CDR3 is CASSLPGGGETQYF. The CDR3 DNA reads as TGTGCCAGCAGTTTACCGGGAGGAGGAGAGACCCAGTACTTC.